This TCR beta chain came from a study of identical twins. Study-wide points: The study found weaker excess twin sharing in beta out-of-frame sequences.

Using its own MiXCR run on the 5' RACE reads, TCRdb lists one record per CDR3 protein. The repertoire holds about 220,000 distinct CDR3 sequences, with 5.5% to 7.5% as singletons. This clonotype was recorded at least ten times. Its antigen is as yet unknown. The CDR3 runs to 17 residues. This sample also appeared in a second study, on T cells expressing NK-cell markers.

The chain joins TRBV21-1 to TRBJ2-2; the table assigns TRBD2, which was not confirmed against the DNA. TRBV21-1 is a listed pseudogene. The TCR originated in a woman younger than 35 in good health. Sequencing input: CD8+ T cells sorted from blood. As DNA, the CDR3 is TGTGCCAGCAGATTTTTAAGCGGCGGGAGGGCGTACGGGGAGCTGTTTTTT. It specifies CASRFLSGGRAYGELFF.